This entry lists 21 T cell receptor beta chains sequenced from one sample in a study of T-cell memory formation after mild COVID-19. Each CDR3 protein gets one entry after TCRdb re-called the 5' RACE reads with MiXCR. The sample shows 380,000 or so distinct CDR3 sequences, approximately 14% of them seen only once. Sequencing was performed on PBMCs or a T cell subset sorted from them (not recorded which). These receptors came from a man aged 18 to 35 who had mild COVID-19 (a few samples of this study predate the infection). Cell type and time point are not known.

This clonotype was counted between two and nine times. V and J are TRBV12-3 or TRBV12-4 and TRBJ1-5, with TRBD1 matching over 7 bases. V shed 3 bases and J 8 bases; nucleotides not matched to a gene: 10. There are 15 residues in the CDR3. CDR3 amino acids: CASSLGLIQGEPQHF. The CDR3, as DNA: TGTGCCAGCAGTTTGGGCCTAATCCAGGGGGAGCCCCAGCATTTT.

This clonotype was seen a few times. The rearrangement links TRBV7-2 to TRBJ2-1, with 7 nucleotides matching TRBD2. The V gene end was trimmed by 0 bases and the J gene end by 5 bases; junction bases not matched to a gene: 1. Germline values: CDR1 SGHTA, CDR2 FQGNSA. This CDR3 spans 14 amino acids. The CDR3 coding sequence is TGTGCCAGCAGCTTAGCAGGGACTAACAATGAGCAGTTCTTC. As protein: CASSLAGTNNEQFF.

A few counts support this clonotype. V usage is TRBV4-3 and J usage is TRBJ2-7, with D possibly TRBD2 on 7 matching bases. Germline CDR1 and CDR2: LGHNA and YSLEER. V lost 3 bases and J 0 bases, leaving 12 bases between the germline ends. CDR3 length: 15 amino acids. As DNA, the CDR3 is TGCGCCAGCAGCCAGGGGAGGGGGAGCTCCTACGAGCAGTACTTC. Amino acids: CASSQGRGSSYEQYF.

This chain connects TRBV5-1 to TRBJ2-5; D might be TRBD1 (7 bases). V lost 3 bases to trimming and J lost 5 bases, with 11 bases between them. Germline V gene data show CDR1 as SGHRS and CDR2 as YFSETQ. The CDR3 spans 13 residues. As DNA, the CDR3 is TGCGCCAGCAGCTCGGAGGGGGCTGAGACCCAGTACTTC. Translation: CASSSEGAETQYF.

The J gene is TRBJ1-1, the V gene TRBV9, with TRBD1 matching over 11 bases. The germline CDR1 and CDR2 sequences are SGDLS and YYNGEE. V gave up 0 bases and J gave up 7 bases; unmatched junction bases: 5. This CDR3 spans 15 amino acids. Written as DNA, the CDR3 is TGTGCCAGCAGCGTAGCGGACAGGGGGCAGGGTGAAGCTTTCTTT. Translated: CASSVADRGQGEAFF.

For this clonotype: At one end, the junction sequence differs from germline, possibly due to a read error. The V and J genes are TRBV5-1 and TRBJ2-5; D possibly matches TRBD1 or TRBD2 (5 bases each). Germline assignment: CDR1 SGHRS and CDR2 YFSETQ. CDR3 length equals 13 residues. The DNA for the CDR3 is TGCGCCAGCAGCTTGGTCGTGCCGGGGACCCATTACTTC. It is translated as CASSLVVPGTHYF.

This clonotype was seen many times. V and J are TRBV12-3 or TRBV12-4 and TRBJ2-5; 14 nucleotides align to TRBD2. Trimming took 5 bases from V and 11 from J; bases not matched to a gene: 4. The CDR3 consists of 13 residues. The DNA for the CDR3 is TGTGCCAGCAGTCCGGGACTAGCGGGGGTACAGTACTTC. Translation gives CASSPGLAGVQYF.

This clonotype was observed a few times. The chain joins TRBV4-3 to TRBJ2-3; the D is unclear. Germline V gene sequence: CDR1 LGHNA, CDR2 YSLEER. The ends were cut back, 0 bases at V and 3 bases at J, with 13 bases in the middle. The length of the CDR3 is 16 residues. The CDR3 DNA reads as TGCGCCAGCAGCCAAGAGTCCAGCCTCGGAACAGATACGCAGTATTTT. Amino acid sequence: CASSQESSLGTDTQYF.

There are a few counts of this clonotype. This chain connects TRBV11-2 to TRBJ2-2, with D tentatively TRBD1 (5 bases). V was trimmed by 1 base and J by 0 bases, leaving 9 bases between them. CDR3 length: 16 amino acids. Looked up from germline, CDR1 is SGHAT and CDR2 is FQNNGV. CDR3 bases: TGTGCCAGCAGCTTAGTGGACACTGCGAACACCGGGGAGCTGTTTTTT. It encodes CASSLVDTANTGELFF.

This chain uses TRBV6-1 with TRBJ1-2; tentative D call: TRBD1 (5 bases). Per germline, CDR1 MNHNS and CDR2 SASEGT. This CDR3 is 10 amino acids long. V was shortened by 8 bases and J by 4 bases, with 5 bases between the two germline ends. The CDR3 DNA is TGTGCCAGCGACAGCTATGGCTACACCTTC. Translated: CASDSYGYTF.

J is TRBJ2-5 and V is TRBV7-2; TRBD1 matches at 8 bases. This CDR3 spans 15 amino acids. CDR1 is SGHTA, CDR2 FQGNSA, per germline. V lost 5 bases to trimming and J lost 1 base; unmatched junction nucleotides: 6. For the CDR3, the DNA is TGTGCCAGCAGCAAAGACAGGGGAGGCCAAGAGACCCAGTACTTC. This sequence encodes CASSKDRGGQETQYF.

The chain recombines TRBV6-5 with TRBJ1-5; tentative D call: TRBD1 (6 bases). CDR3 length: 16 residues. Germline values: CDR1 MNHEY, CDR2 SVGAGI. Trimming shortened V by 7 bases and J by 10 bases, and 26 bases separated the two germline ends. CDR3 protein: CASIPPAGAAEGPQHF. The CDR3 DNA reads as TGTGCCAGCATCCCCCCCGCAGGGGCCGCGGAGGGACCCCAGCATTTT.

The chain carries TRBV6-2 or TRBV6-3 and TRBJ2-1; 10 nucleotides line up with TRBD2. Germline V gives CDR1 MNHEY, CDR2 SVGEGT. V lost 2 bases and J lost 4; bases outside the gene matches: 2. This CDR3 is built from 15 residues. In nucleotides, the CDR3 is TGTGCCAGCAGTTACGGACTAGCGGTTTACAATGAGCAGTTCTTC. Translating it yields CASSYGLAVYNEQFF.

V usage is TRBV18 and J usage is TRBJ2-3; 9 bases map to TRBD1. V lost 3 bases, J lost 2 bases, and 3 bases stayed unmatched. Germline loops: CDR1 KGHSH, CDR2 LQKENI. This CDR3 comprises 15 residues. The CDR3 sequence is CASSPRDRATDTQYF. The CDR3 bases are TGTGCCAGCTCACCTCGGGACAGGGCCACAGATACGCAGTATTTT.

Only a few counts were recorded for this clonotype. The chain is built from TRBV12-3 or TRBV12-4 and TRBJ2-7; TRBD1 agrees at 7 bases. The length of the CDR3 is 12 residues. V dropped 7 bases and J dropped 3; count of bases not matched to a gene: 3. CDR3 DNA sequence: TGTGCCAGCAACAACAGGGGCTACGAGCAGTACTTC. It translates to CASNNRGYEQYF.

The chain uses TRBV24-1 and TRBJ2-1, with a possible D match to TRBD2 (6 bases). CDR3 size: 16 residues. CDR1 KGHDR and CDR2 SFDVKD come from the germline V gene. Deletions cut 4 bases from V and 9 bases from J, with 21 bases between. The CDR3, as DNA: TGTGCCACCAGTGACCGGGGACTTAGCCCAGTTCCTGAGCAGTTCTTC. It translates to CATSDRGLSPVPEQFF.

This clonotype was found a few times. The chain is built from TRBV11-2 and TRBJ2-7; 8 bases are a match to TRBD2. V gave up 5 bases and J gave up 7 bases; unmatched junction bases: 10. There are 14 residues in the CDR3. Germline values: CDR1 SGHAT, CDR2 FQNNGV. CDR3 DNA: TGTGCCAGCAGCGACTACCGGACTAGCAGGGAGCAGTACGTC. This codes for CASSDYRTSREQYV.

The CDR3 loop is CASSIGQHTDTQYF. The CDR3 nucleotides read TGTGCCAGTAGTATAGGACAGCACACAGATACGCAGTATTTT. This rearrangement joins TRBV19 to TRBJ2-3; possible D gene TRBD1, 5 bases. The CDR3 loop spans 14 amino acids. The V end lost 1 base, the J end lost 2 bases, and 7 bases lay between the germline ends. CDR1 and CDR2 (germline): LNHDA, SQIVND (reference sequence).

The chain recombines TRBV12-3 or TRBV12-4 with TRBJ2-3; the D call may be TRBD1 or TRBD2 (7 bases each). Trimming cost V 3 bases and J 0 bases, with 16 bases left between them. The CDR3 is 17 residues long. The CDR3: CASSLKGAGASTDTQYF. CDR3 DNA: TGTGCCAGCAGTTTGAAGGGGGCGGGGGCTAGCACAGATACGCAGTATTTT.

This sequence joins TRBV5-1 and TRBJ1-1; D is uncertain. The CDR3 loop spans 16 amino acids. Trimming shortened V by 0 bases and J by 1 base, and 13 bases separated the two germline ends. Germline lookup yields CDR1 SGHRS and CDR2 YFSETQ. For the CDR3, the DNA is TGCGCCAGCAGCTTGGGGCAGTGGCGGGCGAACACTGAAGCTTTCTTT. Translating it yields CASSLGQWRANTEAFF.

This clonotype was detected a few times. V gene TRBV7-9 combines with J gene TRBJ1-1, with 11 bases that match TRBD1. CDR3 length equals 15 residues. Germline assignment: CDR1 SEHNR and CDR2 FQNEAQ (reference sequence). The ends lost 10 bases at V and 6 bases at J; junction bases unmatched: 13. CDR3 nucleotide sequence: TGTGCCACCCGGGACAGGGGGGCGATAGTCTCTGAAGCTTTCTTT. Protein sequence: CATRDRGAIVSEAFF.